This is a list of T cell receptor beta chains from one sample in a study of shared clonotypes between healthy human individuals. Clones were sequenced by immunoSEQ multiplex PCR, and TCRdb holds only the in-frame ones, with some missing. Here the sample spans 2 million to 2.5 million clones, less than 95% being singletons. Source material: naive CD4+ T cells from PBMCs. The receptors here all came from a man between 18 and 29 years old in good health. Some clones in this sample may be carry-over from other donors' samples. Each CDR3 is given with its conserved first and last residue. Each record gives: V gene, CDR3 protein.

>TRBV19
CASSPQDRGQETQYF
>TRBV7-9
CASSSTGEYGYTF
>TRBV11-2
CASSSISRGRGEQFF
>TRBV7-9
CASSPDRDRGREQYF
>TRBV2
CASSARNYGYTF
>TRBV5-5
CASSLEETVNTEAFF
>TRBV18
CASSPRQLMTGTMEAFF
>TRBV7-8
CASSRKGSSYEKLFF
>TRBV20-1
CSARREGELFF
>TRBV6-1
CASSVLLGAAKNIQYF
>TRBV5-1
CASSPGQGDLKNTEAFF
>TRBV9
CASSQGRGRLAASYNEQFF
>TRBV7-3
CASSLIAGGLTDTQYF
>TRBV27
CASTEQRASGANVLTF
>TRBV11-3
CASSSGPEQEQYF
>TRBV19
CASSRDIDQPQHF
>TRBV5-4
CASSAGARGLFEQYF
>TRBV29-1
CSVTASGSSHNEQFF
>TRBV5-6
CASSIRTSGNTGELFF
>TRBV7-8
CASSLAMSRRETQYF
>TRBV28
CASSLIGAGQSYTF
>TRBV29-1
CSGGTHGLAGGTGELFF
>TRBV30
CAWTIPGLTYF